This is a list of T cell receptor beta chains from one sample in a study of CXCR3-negative and CXCR3-positive naive CD8 T cells. Following a re-call of the 5' RACE reads, TCRdb has one entry per CDR3 protein and lacks DNA. The sample includes tens of thousands of distinct CDR3 sequences. Sequencing was performed on memory CD8+ T cells from blood. These receptors were collected from a human donor in good health. Some clones in this sample may be carry-over from other donors' samples. CDR3s include the opening cysteine and the closing phenylalanine or tryptophan. Size is stated for part of the rows, as once, few or many counts, or as a class when the clone is expanded.

>NA|TRBV7-9|TRBJ1-1
CASSLGAANTEAFF
>NA|TRBV7-9|TRBJ1-4
CASSLLDQEKLFF
>NA|TRBV5-1|TRBJ2-7
CASSLAKDYEQYF
>NA|TRBV5-1|TRBJ2-1
CASSFGQGTVEQFF
>medium-sized|TRBV29-1|TRBJ1-1
CSVGHEGTEAFF
>NA|TRBV25-1|TRBJ2-7
CASSRTYEQYF
>NA|TRBV12-3/TRBV12-4|TRBJ2-7
CASSYDGASGLYEQYF
>NA|TRBV25-1|TRBJ1-2
CASSATENYGYTF
>NA|TRBV29-1|TRBJ2-7
CSVEQGGDYEQYF
>NA|TRBV14|TRBJ2-7
CASSQAGTGGLYEQYF
>NA|TRBV2|TRBJ2-5
CASGGTRSSAGANQETQYF
>NA|TRBV7-8|TRBJ1-2
CASTKKTGGIWGYTF
>NA|TRBV5-1|TRBJ1-6
CASRPTAYSYNSPLHF
>NA|TRBV5-4|TRBJ1-1
CASSRDRSMNTEAFF
>NA|TRBV6-5|TRBJ1-6
CASSYSRGLNSPLHF
>NA|TRBV2|TRBJ1-1
CASSEALLGGGNTEAFF
>medium-sized|TRBV10-3|TRBJ2-1
CAIRDLADEQFF
>NA|TRBV15|TRBJ2-1
CATSISPLANYNEQFF
>NA|TRBV4-1|TRBJ2-7
CASSQWTGREQYF
>NA|TRBV6-4|TRBJ2-1
CASSDSWENNEQFF
>NA|TRBV12-3/TRBV12-4|TRBJ1-1
CASSLTGVRMNTEAFF
>NA|TRBV29-1|TRBJ2-2
CSALSPNTGELFF
>NA|TRBV20-1|TRBJ2-3
CSARGSGGARDTQYF
>NA|TRBV20-1|TRBJ2-7
CSAHSSAGRGSSYEQYF
>NA|TRBV7-9|TRBJ1-1
CASSLGGDTEAFF
>NA|TRBV5-4|TRBJ1-6
CASGAGPPNSPLHF